The 22 T cell receptor beta chains reported below all come from one sample, sequenced in a study of regulatory T cells in long-lasting Graves disease. Time point denoted: newly diagnosed GD, antithyroid drugs for less than 3 months. RNA extracted from PBMCs served as the sequencing template. Arm-PCR of CDR3 regions and iRepertoire HTBI primers were the basis on which TCR beta libraries were built. TCRdb reprocessed the multiplex PCR reads via MiXCR and lists one record per CDR3 protein. The data show more than 400,000 distinct CDR3 sequences, with 16% seen just once and approximately 12% held by the top ten. This sample was shared with a second study, whose subject was T cells in Graves' hyperthyroidism and ophthalmopathy.

The material sequenced was peripheral blood mononuclear cells (PBMCs), taken at new diagnosis, from a patient treated with antithyroid drugs. The receptors come from a woman in her 30s with Graves disease.

There are a few counts of this clonotype. The chain employs TRBV2 and TRBJ2-7; D is possibly TRBD2 (5 bases). This CDR3 has 14 amino acids. Trimming shortened V by 4 bases and J by 4 bases, and 14 bases separated the two germline ends. CDR1 and CDR2 from the germline V gene are SNHLY and FYNNEI. The CDR3 DNA reads as TGTGCCAGCAGTGTTGAGGTCGGAGGTTACGAGCAGTACTTC. Translation: CASSVEVGGYEQYF. The full variable domain, in which reference TRBV2 and TRBJ2-7 provide the parts outside the CDR3, is EPEVTQTPSHQVTQMGQEVILRCVPISNHLYFYWYRQILGQKVEFLVSFYNNEISEKSEIFDDQFSVERPDGSNFTLKIRSTKLEDSAMYFCASSVEVGGYEQYFGPGTRLTVT.

This clonotype was recorded a few times. The chain employs TRBV4-1 and TRBJ1-5; D unclear. The CDR3 spans 15 residues. CDR1 MGHRA and CDR2 YSYEKL come from the germline V gene. V shed 4 bases and J shed 1 base, with 11 bases lying between them. This CDR3 is CASSPQLLSNQPQHF. The CDR3 DNA reads TGCGCCAGCAGCCCCCAATTACTGAGCAATCAGCCCCAGCATTTT.

Only a few counts were recorded for this clonotype. The chain uses TRBV6-1 and TRBJ2-7; the D gene is possibly TRBD2 (6 bases). Germline CDR1 is MNHNS and CDR2 is SASEGT. CDR3 length: 12 amino acids. Trimming stripped 10 bases from V and 0 bases from J, with 10 bases between. The CDR3 region is CAIVSGSYEQYF. The CDR3, as DNA: TGTGCCATCGTTAGCGGCTCCTACGAGCAGTACTTC.

The rearrangement uses TRBV4-3 and TRBJ2-5; maybe TRBD1 (7 bases). Germline V gene sequence: CDR1 LGHNA, CDR2 YSLEER. The CDR3 totals 13 residues. V dropped 4 bases and J dropped 5 bases, with 11 bases sitting between them. The CDR3 loop is CASSRGTAETQYF. Here the CDR3 DNA reads TGCGCCAGCAGCCGCGGGACAGCCGAGACCCAGTACTTC.

This clonotype was counted at least ten times. The V gene is TRBV7-2, the J gene TRBJ1-2; TRBD1 aligns across 8 bases. The CDR3 spans 17 residues. Germline-derived CDR1 and CDR2 are SGHTA and FQGNSA. V lost 1 base and J lost 0; bases outside the gene matches: 7. The CDR3 loop is CASSLGGTGSSNYGYTF. CDR3 DNA sequence: TGTGCCAGCAGCTTAGGAGGGACAGGATCCTCTAACTATGGCTACACCTTC.

The sample holds many counts of this clonotype. V usage is TRBV2 and J usage is TRBJ1-1; the match to TRBD1 covers 10 bases. The germline V gene has CDR1 SNHLY and CDR2 FYNNEI. The CDR3 length is 16 residues. Losses at the gene ends were 5 bases for V and 0 bases for J; bases not matched to a gene: 6. CDR3 residues: CASSQGQGGMNTEAFF. CDR3 DNA: TGTGCCAGCAGTCAAGGACAGGGGGGTATGAACACTGAAGCTTTCTTT.

The sample holds a few counts of this clonotype. One junction end does not reproduce the germline sequence, and a read error may be involved. The gene calls are TRBV7-2 and TRBJ2-3, with D hard to call. Germline V gene lookup returns CDR1 SGHTA and CDR2 FQGNSA. The CDR3 consists of 15 residues. The CDR3 loop is CASSLPRMYTDAQYF. The CDR3 DNA is TGTGCCAGCAGCTTACCCCGGATGTACACAGATGCGCAGTATTTT.

V is TRBV6-1 and J is TRBJ2-3; 10 nucleotides agree with TRBD2. Unmatched junction bases numbered 11, after V lost 8 bases and J lost 3 bases. The CDR3 is 16 residues long. Germline assignment: CDR1 MNHNS and CDR2 SASEGT. In nucleotides, the CDR3 is TGTGCCAGCGGTAGCGGGAGGCCGCCTCGGACAGATACGCAGTATTTT. Translated: CASGSGRPPRTDTQYF.

This clonotype was observed at least ten times. This chain connects TRBV11-2 to TRBJ2-7, with D perhaps matching TRBD2 (7 bases). Trimming left V 0 bases short and J 4 bases short, with 10 bases between. This CDR3 comprises 14 residues. The germline gives CDR1 SGHAT, CDR2 FQNNGV. CDR3 nucleotides: TGTGCCAGCAGCTTAGAAGGGAGGGGGTACGAGCAGTACTTC. Translated: CASSLEGRGYEQYF. Looking up the rest from reference TRBV11-2 and TRBJ2-7 gives the full variable domain: EAGVAQSPRYKIIEKRQSVAFWCNPISGHATLYWYQQILGQGPKLLIQFQNNGVVDDSQLPKDRFSAERLKGVDSTLKIQPAKLEDSAVYLCASSLEGRGYEQYFGPGTRLTVT.

This clonotype was detected a few times. The chain couples TRBV9 to TRBJ2-1, with D hard to call. Trimming cost V 4 bases and J 0 bases, with 11 bases left between them. The CDR3 is made up of 15 amino acids. Germline values: CDR1 SGDLS, CDR2 YYNGEE. CDR3 coding DNA: TGTGCCAGCAGCCCGGAAGGTATCTCCTACAATGAGCAGTTCTTC. Amino acids: CASSPEGISYNEQFF.

The sample holds many counts of this clonotype. The chain is built from TRBV20-1 and TRBJ2-7; the match to TRBD2 covers 12 bases. V lost 2 bases to trimming and J lost 2 bases; unmatched junction nucleotides: 1. The CDR3 is made up of 14 amino acids. Germline V CDR1 and CDR2: DFQATT, SNEGSKA (reference sequence). The CDR3 is CSARRTSGAYEQYF. DNA for the CDR3: TGCAGTGCTAGACGGACTAGCGGGGCCTACGAGCAGTACTTC.

This clonotype has more than one count but fewer than ten. The chain recombines TRBV24-1 with TRBJ1-5, with unresolved D. Germline V gene data show CDR1 as KGHDR and CDR2 as SFDVKD. Trimming took 10 bases from V and 3 from J, leaving 15 bases between them. The CDR3 length is 14 residues. The CDR3 spells CATASRGVNQPQHF. The CDR3, as DNA: TGTGCCACAGCCAGCAGAGGAGTCAATCAGCCCCAGCATTTT.

This clonotype came up many times. The chain joins TRBV7-9 to TRBJ2-7, with TRBD2 as a possible D gene (6 bases). CDR1 is SEHNR and CDR2 is FQNEAQ in the germline V gene (reference sequence). There are 16 residues in the CDR3. The V gene lost 4 bases and the J gene lost 6 bases, with 22 bases spanning the gap. CDR3 region: CASSSQRASAFGEQYF. DNA of the CDR3: TGTGCCAGCAGCTCCCAGAGGGCTAGCGCGTTTGGCGAGCAGTACTTC.

This clonotype was observed a few times. The chain couples TRBV28 to TRBJ1-5, with 9 nucleotides matching TRBD1. CDR3 length: 16 amino acids. Germline V gene lookup returns CDR1 MDHEN and CDR2 SYDVKM. Here the CDR3 reads CVASGTGTFGNQPQHF. CDR3 nucleotides: TGTGTGGCATCGGGGACAGGGACTTTCGGCAATCAGCCCCAGCATTTT.

This clonotype was recorded many times. The chain combines TRBV20-1 with TRBJ1-5; 7 bases are a match to TRBD1. This CDR3 region has 16 residues. Germline V gene lookup returns CDR1 DFQATT and CDR2 SNEGSKA (reference sequence). J gave up 6 bases and V 1 base, and 12 bases lay outside the gene matches. This CDR3 is CSARVRRQGKVQPQHF. CDR3 DNA sequence: TGCAGTGCTAGAGTCCGAAGACAGGGCAAGGTTCAGCCCCAGCATTTT.

This clonotype was counted at least ten times. The CDR3 DNA is TGTGCCACCAGTGATAGGTGGCATGAGCAGTTCTTC. This gives the protein CATSDRWHEQFF. V usage is TRBV24-1 and J usage is TRBJ2-1; D unresolved. CDR1 and CDR2 from the germline V gene are KGHDR and SFDVKD. CDR3 size: 12 residues. V was shortened by 3 bases and J by 8 bases, with 7 bases between the two germline ends.

This clonotype was counted between two and nine times. One junction end does not reproduce the germline sequence, and a read error may be involved. The rearrangement joins TRBV7-9 to TRBJ2-6; weak D call: TRBD2 (5 bases). The CDR3 runs to 18 residues. Germline CDR1 is SEHNR and CDR2 is FQNEAQ (reference sequence). The CDR3 region has the DNA TGTGCCTGCAGCTTAGAAGCCGCCGGGGTTGCTGGGGCCAACGTCCTGACTTTC. This codes for CACSLEAAGVAGANVLTF.

This clonotype was observed many times. The chain uses TRBV18 and TRBJ2-1; 10 nucleotides agree with TRBD1. V was pared by 0 bases and J by 7 bases, with 6 bases of the junction left unmatched. This CDR3 is 16 amino acids long. CDR1 KGHSH and CDR2 LQKENI come from the germline V gene. This CDR3 reads CASSPPDRGGKNEQFF. The CDR3 DNA reads TGTGCCAGCTCACCACCGGACAGGGGGGGAAAGAATGAGCAGTTCTTC.

As regards this clonotype: Just one base apart from a much larger clone, this may be a read error. The J gene is TRBJ1-2, the V gene TRBV12-3 or TRBV12-4; possibly TRBD1 for D (6 bases). There are 13 residues in the CDR3. V was clipped by 6 bases and J by 2 bases, with 10 bases between them. CDR3 amino acids: CASSWTVNYGYTF. CDR3 bases: TGTGCCAGCAGCTGGACAGTGAACTATGGCTACACCTTC.

This clonotype was detected ten times or more. J is TRBJ2-7 and V is TRBV20-1; no definite D call. The CDR3 is made up of 14 amino acids. Trimming removed 3 bases from V and 0 bases from J, with 12 bases in between. CDR1 and CDR2 from the germline V gene are DFQATT and SNEGSKA (reference sequence). The CDR3 is CSASLQVISYEQYF. The CDR3 nucleotides read TGCAGTGCTAGTCTTCAGGTTATCTCCTACGAGCAGTACTTC.

This clonotype was observed a few times. This CDR3 is CASTLLAGGGNEQFF. The CDR3 coding sequence is TGTGCCAGCACCCTACTAGCGGGAGGAGGTAATGAGCAGTTCTTC. The chain combines TRBV6-2 or TRBV6-3 with TRBJ2-1; 12 bases fit TRBD2. Germline CDR1 reads MNHEY; CDR2 reads SVGEGT. V shed 7 bases, J shed 7 bases, and the junction held 8 bases outside the gene matches. The CDR3 consists of 15 residues.

This clonotype has a count of ten or more. This chain connects TRBV6-1 to TRBJ1-2; D not certain. The CDR3 consists of 13 residues. Germline CDR1 is MNHNS and CDR2 is SASEGT. V lost 3 bases to trimming and J lost 4 bases, with 9 bases between them. The CDR3 DNA follows: TGTGCCAGCAGTGAGGTCAGCTCCTATGGCTACACCTTC. Its protein is CASSEVSSYGYTF.